Listed below are T cell receptor beta chains from one sample, sequenced in a study of beta chain features in type 1 diabetes. The repertoire was sequenced with immunoSEQ multiplex PCR; TCRdb's copy has only in-frame clones and lacks some. Of around 200,000 clones listed, about 13% were seen once; the top ten hold 0.55% to 0.8%. Sequencing input: central memory CD4+ T cells from blood. These receptors originate from a woman aged 18-35 years in good health. Each CDR3 is given with its conserved first and last residue. D genes are given only for firm matches. Clone size is shown for a subset of rows, as once, few, many or a class of expanded clone.

TRBV15	-	-	TRBJ1-2	CATSRFRGPFYGYTF	TGTGCCACCAGCAGATTCAGGGGACCCTTCTATGGCTACACCTTC
TRBV29-1	-	TRBD2	TRBJ2-1	CSVEWTSGNEQFF	TGCAGCGTTGAGTGGACTAGCGGCAATGAGCAGTTCTTC
TRBV29-1	-	-	TRBJ2-3	CSVDAGRTDTQYF	TGCAGCGTTGACGCGGGCCGCACAGATACGCAGTATTTT
TRBV10-3	-	-	TRBJ1-4	CAISQEKKLFF	TGTGCCATCAGTCAGGAAAAAAAACTGTTTTTT
TRBV28	few	-	TRBJ2-7	CAAGSIGEYGYEQYF	TGTGCCGCCGGAAGCATCGGGGAGTATGGCTACGAGCAGTACTTC
TRBV27	few	TRBD2	TRBJ2-6	CASSWRLAGSGANVLTF	TGTGCCAGCAGTTGGAGACTAGCGGGCTCTGGGGCCAACGTCCTGACTTTC
TRBV11-2	-	TRBD1	TRBJ1-4	CASSHGTGGRNEKLFF	TGTGCCAGCAGCCATGGGACAGGGGGTAGAAATGAAAAACTGTTTTTT
TRBV5-1	-	-	TRBJ2-6	CASSLIGAYSGANVLTF	TGCGCCAGCAGCTTGATAGGGGCGTACTCTGGGGCCAACGTCCTGACTTTC
TRBV6-4	few	-	TRBJ2-5	CASSALGAGKETQYF	TGTGCCAGCAGTGCGCTAGGGGCCGGCAAAGAGACCCAGTACTTC
TRBV28	few	TRBD2	TRBJ2-1	CASTLAGSSYNEQFF	TGTGCCAGTACTCTAGCGGGAAGCTCCTACAATGAGCAGTTCTTC
TRBV7-3	few	-	TRBJ2-3	CASSSPGRADTQYF	TGTGCCAGCAGCTCCCCCGGGCGGGCAGATACGCAGTATTTT
TRBV7-2	-	TRBD2	TRBJ2-7	CASSLALRLAGVSYEQYF	TGTGCCAGCAGCTTAGCGTTGAGACTAGCGGGAGTATCCTACGAGCAGTACTTC
TRBV29-1	many	-	TRBJ2-3	CSVELAADTQYF	TGCAGCGTTGAACTTGCGGCAGATACGCAGTATTTT
TRBV9	many	TRBD1	TRBJ2-1	CASSLGAFGDSNEQFF	TGTGCCAGCAGCCTAGGGGCATTTGGGGACAGCAATGAGCAGTTCTTC
TRBV7-8	few	-	TRBJ2-5	CASSRREETQYF	TGTGCCAGCAGCCGAAGGGAGGAGACCCAGTACTTC
TRBV7-3	-	-	TRBJ2-7	CASSPSTGNYEQYF	TGTGCCAGCAGCCCCTCGACAGGTAACTACGAGCAGTACTTC
TRBV29-1	few	TRBD1	TRBJ1-5	CSVRDREGNQPQHF	TGCAGCGTTCGGGACAGGGAGGGCAATCAGCCCCAGCATTTT
TRBV27	-	TRBD1	TRBJ1-2	CASKTGGYGYTF	TGTGCCAGCAAAACAGGGGGCTATGGCTACACCTTC
TRBV2	few	-	TRBJ1-5	CASRAATSNQPQHF	TGTGCCAGCAGAGCGGCTACTAGCAATCAGCCCCAGCATTTT
TRBV5-4	-	-	TRBJ2-3	CASMVADSHTQYF	TGTGCCAGCATGGTTGCGGACAGCCATACGCAGTATTTT
TRBV9	-	-	TRBJ2-3	CASSVRTAGRSTDTQYF	TGTGCCAGCAGCGTACGGACGGCGGGGCGAAGCACAGATACGCAGTATTTT
TRBV5-1	few	-	TRBJ2-2	CASSLGSSRTGELFF	TGCGCCAGCAGCTTGGGCAGTTCCCGCACCGGGGAGCTGTTTTTT
TRBV18	-	TRBD2	TRBJ2-3	CASSSWTSARSDTQYF	TGTGCCAGCTCATCCTGGACTAGCGCGAGGTCAGATACGCAGTATTTT
TRBV7-2	few	TRBD2	TRBJ2-7	CASSLALVLAGPYEQYF	TGTGCCAGCAGCTTAGCGCTTGTACTAGCGGGACCCTACGAGCAGTACTTC
TRBV29-1	-	-	TRBJ1-2	CSVESRDSTRFGYTF	TGCAGCGTTGAAAGTCGGGACTCGACGAGGTTTGGCTACACCTTC
TRBV28	many	TRBD1	TRBJ1-2	CASRRTGGFGYGYTF	TGTGCCAGCAGACGTACAGGGGGCTTTGGCTATGGCTACACCTTC
TRBV7-8	few	TRBD2	TRBJ2-7	CASAVFGTSGRYEQYF	TGTGCCAGCGCCGTGTTCGGGACTAGCGGGAGGTACGAGCAGTACTTC
TRBV5-6	-	-	TRBJ1-3	CASSLGGVDGNTIYF	TGTGCCAGCAGCTTGGGGGGGGTCGACGGAAACACCATATATTTT
TRBV18	few	TRBD1	TRBJ2-2	CASSRGTTGATTNTGELFF	TGTGCCAGCTCACGGGGGACAACAGGGGCCACCACGAACACCGGGGAGCTGTTTTTT
TRBV9	few	TRBD2	TRBJ2-1	CASSARASGPLYEQFF	TGTGCCAGCAGCGCCCGGGCTAGCGGCCCCCTGTATGAGCAGTTCTTC
TRBV6-5	-	-	TRBJ2-1	CASSTGSYNEQFF	TGTGCCAGCAGTACGGGTTCCTACAATGAGCAGTTCTTC
TRBV9	few	TRBD1	TRBJ1-5	CASSGGQGAGQPQHF	TGTGCCAGCAGCGGGGGACAGGGAGCCGGACAGCCCCAGCATTTT
TRBV18	-	-	TRBJ2-7	CASSPGDVYEQYF	TGTGCCAGCTCACCGGGAGACGTTTACGAGCAGTACTTC
TRBV18	-	TRBD1	TRBJ2-5	CASSLTGGRRETQYF	TGTGCCAGCTCACTGACAGGGGGAAGGAGGGAGACCCAGTACTTC
TRBV6-6	-	-	TRBJ2-5	CASRDSGTQYF	TGTGCCAGCAGGGACTCGGGGACCCAGTACTTC
TRBV28	few	-	TRBJ1-1	CASRARNPNTEAFF	TGTGCCAGCAGGGCGAGGAACCCGAACACTGAAGCTTTCTTT
TRBV5-1	-	TRBD1	TRBJ2-1	CASSLPGQGRFF	TGCGCCAGCAGCTTGCCTGGACAGGGGCGGTTCTTC